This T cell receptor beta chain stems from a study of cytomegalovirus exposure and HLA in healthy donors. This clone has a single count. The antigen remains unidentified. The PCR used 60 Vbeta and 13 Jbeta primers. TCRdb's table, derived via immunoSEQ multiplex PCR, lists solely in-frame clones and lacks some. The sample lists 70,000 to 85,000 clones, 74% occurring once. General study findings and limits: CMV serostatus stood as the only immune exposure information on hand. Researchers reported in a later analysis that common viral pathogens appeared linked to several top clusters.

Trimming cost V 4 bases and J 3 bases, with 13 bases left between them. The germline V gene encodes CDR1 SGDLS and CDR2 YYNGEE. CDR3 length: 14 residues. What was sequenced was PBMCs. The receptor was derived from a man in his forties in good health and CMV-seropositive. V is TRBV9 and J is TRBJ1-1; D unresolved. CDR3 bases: TGTGCCAGCAGCACCGGGGAAGAGGACACTGAAGCTTTCTTT. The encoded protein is CASSTGEEDTEAFF.